The 21 T cell receptor beta chains below were found in one sample sequenced in a study of cytomegalovirus exposure and HLA in healthy donors. The PCR employed 60 Vbeta primers together with 13 Jbeta primers. The assay was immunoSEQ multiplex PCR, and TCRdb's table has in-frame clones only and misses some. The sample includes some 170,000 clones, 60% to 80% of them seen just once. The specimen was PBMCs. The receptor source for this set is a man aged 35 to 55 in good health and CMV-seropositive.

This clone has a handful of counts. V gene TRBV7-9 combines with J gene TRBJ1-1; D not certain. V gave up 2 bases and J gave up 5 bases, with 9 bases separating them. CDR1 and CDR2 from the germline V gene are SEHNR and FQNEAQ (reference sequence). The CDR3 loop spans 13 amino acids. The CDR3 nucleotides are TGTGCCAGCAGCTTATACGAGAAGACTGAAGCTTTCTTT. This translates into CASSLYEKTEAFF.

The rearrangement uses TRBV27 and TRBJ2-3, with 9 bases matching TRBD2. CDR3 length equals 17 residues. Germline loops: CDR1 MNHEY, CDR2 SMNVEV (reference sequence). Trimming cost V 2 bases and J 7 bases; bases outside gene matches: 13. CDR3 DNA sequence: TGTGCCAGCAGTTTAGCCGTCGAGTCTAGCGGGATTTATACGCAGTATTTT. It codes for CASSLAVESSGIYTQYF.

The chain has TRBV18 and TRBJ2-7; 9 bases are shared with TRBD1. This CDR3 contains 15 residues. J gave up 2 bases and V 6 bases, and 8 bases lay outside the gene matches. CDR1 is KGHSH and CDR2 is LQKENI in the germline V gene. Here the CDR3 DNA reads TGTGCCAGCTCCCTCCGACAGGGGGGTCCCTACGAGCAGTACTTC. Translation: CASSLRQGGPYEQYF. The whole variable domain, remainder taken from reference TRBV18 and TRBJ2-7, is NAGVMQNPRHLVRRRGQEARLRCSPMKGHSHVYWYRQLPEEGLKFMVYLQKENIIDESGMPKERFSAEFPKEGPSILRIQQVVRGDSAAYFCASSLRQGGPYEQYFGPGTRLTVT.

The CDR3 nucleotides read TGTGCCAGCAGAGAGGGAGATCCATCCGGGGAGCTGTTTTTT. This gives the protein CASREGDPSGELFF. J is TRBJ2-2 and V is TRBV9, with D possibly matching TRBD2 (5 bases). This CDR3 is 14 amino acids long. V lost 5 bases and J 6 bases, leaving 14 bases between the germline ends. Germline V gene data show CDR1 as SGDLS and CDR2 as YYNGEE.

This rearrangement joins TRBV27 to TRBJ2-1; 9 positions agree with TRBD2. The V gene's germline CDR1 is MNHEY and CDR2 SMNVEV (reference sequence). This CDR3 contains 15 residues. Trimming removed 3 bases from V and 1 base from J; junction bases left unmatched: 1. The CDR3 loop is CASSFLAGSYNEQFF. The CDR3 DNA reads TGTGCCAGCAGTTTCCTAGCGGGATCCTACAATGAGCAGTTCTTC.

This clone was counted once. This sequence joins TRBV9 and TRBJ1-2; TRBD1 matches 8 bases. This CDR3 region has 17 residues. J was trimmed by 2 bases and V by 0 bases; bases with no gene match: 9. The germline CDR1 and CDR2 sequences are SGDLS and YYNGEE. DNA for the CDR3: TGTGCCAGCAGCGTAGGGACAGGGTCATTGGGGAACTATGGCTACACCTTC. Translated: CASSVGTGSLGNYGYTF.

The chain uses TRBV28 and TRBJ2-5, with D perhaps TRBD1 (6 bases). Looked up from germline, CDR1 is MDHEN and CDR2 is SYDVKM. The CDR3 loop spans 14 amino acids. The ends were cut back, 7 bases at V and 0 bases at J, with 12 bases in the middle. CDR3: CASNSQGNQETQYF. The CDR3, as DNA: TGTGCCAGCAACTCACAGGGAAACCAAGAGACCCAGTACTTC.

The rearrangement joins TRBV20-1 to TRBJ1-1; D unresolved. Germline V gene sequence: CDR1 DFQATT, CDR2 SNEGSKA (reference sequence). The V gene lost 6 bases and the J gene lost 11 bases, with 16 bases spanning the gap. The CDR3 covers 11 residues. CDR3 residues: CSANQVVGAFF. CDR3 bases: TGCAGTGCCAACCAGGTGGTTGGGGCTTTCTTT.

The V gene is TRBV6-1, the J gene TRBJ2-2; perhaps TRBD2 as D (5 bases). CDR1 is MNHNS and CDR2 is SASEGT in the germline V gene. The CDR3 sequence is 13 residues long. V lost 8 bases and J lost 3, with 10 bases in between. The CDR3 nucleotides are TGTGCCAGCGGTCGGGGTTACACCGGGGAGCTGTTTTTT. Encoded protein: CASGRGYTGELFF.

This chain connects TRBV11-2 to TRBJ2-3; 13 bases align to TRBD2. The CDR3 is 15 amino acids. V shed 5 bases and J 4 bases; nucleotides not matched to a gene: 3. Germline assignment: CDR1 SGHAT and CDR2 FQNNGV. CDR3 region: CASSPGTSGADTQYF. In nucleotides, the CDR3 is TGTGCCAGCAGCCCGGGGACTAGCGGGGCAGATACGCAGTATTTT. The full variable domain, in which reference TRBV11-2 and TRBJ2-3 provide the parts outside the CDR3, is EAGVAQSPRYKIIEKRQSVAFWCNPISGHATLYWYQQILGQGPKLLIQFQNNGVVDDSQLPKDRFSAERLKGVDSTLKIQPAKLEDSAVYLCASSPGTSGADTQYFGPGTRLTVL.

This clone was recorded once. This chain connects TRBV5-1 to TRBJ1-2; D is perhaps TRBD1 (6 bases). The V and J ends lost 7 bases and 8 bases respectively, with 21 bases between them. Germline lookup yields CDR1 SGHRS and CDR2 YFSETQ. The CDR3 length is 14 residues. CDR3 bases: TGCGCCAGCGGGGAACAGGGCACCATTATGGGCTACACCTTC. Protein product: CASGEQGTIMGYTF.

The table lists this clone with a few counts. The chain links TRBV6-5 to TRBJ2-7; 9 nucleotides agree with TRBD1. V was clipped by 4 bases and J by 4 bases; unmatched bases: 2. The CDR3 runs 13 residues. The germline gives CDR1 MNHEY, CDR2 SVGAGI. The CDR3 sequence: CASSFGTGYEQYF. Written as DNA, the CDR3 is TGTGCCAGCAGTTTCGGGACAGGGTACGAGCAGTACTTC.

The rearrangement uses TRBV20-1 and TRBJ2-7; D not resolved. The germline V and J ends were trimmed by 4 bases and 3 bases, with 7 bases remaining between them. The V gene's germline CDR1 is DFQATT and CDR2 SNEGSKA (reference sequence). CDR3 length: 11 residues. For the CDR3, the DNA is TGCAGTGCTACCTCGGTCTACGAGCAGTACTTC. It is translated as CSATSVYEQYF.

This clone was observed once. The CDR3 is CATEPGTGSQPQHF. In nucleotides, the CDR3 is TGTGCCACCGAGCCCGGGACAGGGAGCCAGCCCCAGCATTTT. The chain recombines TRBV10-3 with TRBJ1-5; 9 bases agree with TRBD1. The CDR3 consists of 14 residues. With 10 bases clipped from V and 7 bases from J, the junction kept 11 bases outside the gene matches. Germline CDR1 reads ENHRY; CDR2 reads SYGVKD.

J is TRBJ1-3 and V is TRBV11-3; TRBD1 might be the D (5 bases). V was cut by 8 bases and J by 2 bases, with 10 bases left in between. Germline lookup yields CDR1 SGHNT and CDR2 YENEEA. The CDR3 extends over 13 amino acids. CDR3 coding DNA: TGTGCCAGCCAACGGGGGACTGGAAACACCATATATTTT. Its translation: CASQRGTGNTIYF. Combining the CDR3 with reference TRBV11-3 and TRBJ1-3 gives the whole variable domain EAGVVQSPRYKIIEKKQPVAFWCNPISGHNTLYWYLQNLGQGPELLIRYENEEAVDDSQLPKDRFSAERLKGVDSTLKIQPAELGDSAVYLCASQRGTGNTIYFGEGSWLTVV.

The chain recombines TRBV6-1 with TRBJ2-5; D not resolved. Germline V CDR1 and CDR2: MNHNS, SASEGT. This CDR3 comprises 13 residues. V was shortened by 7 bases and J by 2 bases, with 11 bases between the two germline ends. The CDR3: CASKERTQETQYF. The DNA for the CDR3 is TGTGCCAGCAAGGAGCGAACGCAAGAGACCCAGTACTTC.

This chain connects TRBV7-9 to TRBJ1-4; possibly TRBD1 for D (6 bases). Germline V lookup: CDR1 SEHNR, CDR2 FQNEAQ (reference sequence). There are 13 residues in the CDR3. V gave up 8 bases and J gave up 3 bases, with 10 bases separating them. The CDR3 DNA is TGTGCCAGCGCCAGGGGTGCTAATGAAAAACTGTTTTTT. It codes for CASARGANEKLFF.

The genes are TRBV5-1 and TRBJ2-3; D gene unclear. Germline V lookup: CDR1 SGHRS, CDR2 YFSETQ. The V and J ends lost 0 bases and 3 bases respectively, with 8 bases between them. The CDR3 length is 14 residues. DNA for the CDR3: TGCGCCAGCAGCTTGGCGGAGCCGACAGATACGCAGTATTTT. Translating gives CASSLAEPTDTQYF.

The J gene is TRBJ1-3, the V gene TRBV19; 7 nucleotides match TRBD1. This CDR3 has 16 residues. The V and J ends lost 7 bases and 4 bases, in that order; junction bases with no gene match: 13. CDR1 is LNHDA, CDR2 SQIVND, per germline (reference sequence). CDR3 region: CASTYSRQGRGNTIYF. The CDR3 DNA follows: TGTGCCAGTACCTACTCCCGACAGGGCCGGGGAAACACCATATATTTT.

The chain employs TRBV5-1 and TRBJ2-5, with D possibly matching TRBD1 (5 bases). Germline CDR1 and CDR2: SGHRS and YFSETQ. This CDR3 region has 15 residues. V lost 1 base and J lost 4, with 14 bases in between. The CDR3 spells CASSLRQGERETQYF. The CDR3 region has the DNA TGCGCCAGCAGCTTGAGGCAGGGTGAGCGAGAGACCCAGTACTTC.

The chain has TRBV2 and TRBJ2-7; D perhaps matches TRBD1 (6 bases). Germline V gene lookup returns CDR1 SNHLY and CDR2 FYNNEI. V dropped 7 bases and J dropped 0 bases, with 16 bases sitting between them. This CDR3 spans 15 amino acids. CDR3 sequence reads: CASKPVQGSSYEQYF. Here the CDR3 DNA reads TGTGCCAGCAAACCGGTTCAGGGGTCCTCCTACGAGCAGTACTTC.